This paragraph reports one T cell receptor (beta chain). Germline-derived CDR1 and CDR2 are SGHRS and YFSETQ. This CDR3 spans 17 amino acids. Trimming removed 3 bases from V and 7 bases from J; junction bases left unmatched: 9. Seattle's cohort entered during active infection and was followed longitudinally. Study processing details: Reference gene primers were amplified, and this amplification served to estimate nucleated cell counts. Produced via immunoSEQ multiplex PCR; TCRdb's table is partial and in-frame only. V and J calls and clone size follow that table, whereas D and trimming were derived from the DNA. The data hold 300,000 to 450,000 clones, with around nine tenths observed a single time. This record comes from a study of blood T cell repertoires in COVID-19.

The receptor's source is a woman aged 55-75 years with COVID-19, enrolled during active disease. This chain connects TRBV5-1 to TRBJ2-2; 13 bases fit TRBD2. Sequencing was done on a sample of peripheral blood. This CDR3 reads CASSSRGLAGTGGELFF. CDR3 DNA: TGCGCCAGCAGCTCCCGGGGACTAGCGGGGACTGGCGGGGAGCTGTTTTTT.